This T cell receptor beta chain was sequenced in a study of T-cell memory formation after mild COVID-19 (dated by TCRdb to the early 2020s). Some background on the complete study: TCR sequence clusters from the two donors were found to be largely donor specific. In a couple of donors, T-cell clones that expanded and contracted after mild COVID-19 were followed by sequencing TCRalpha and TCRbeta repertoires longitudinally. Two young, previously healthy adult volunteers, one female and one male, were included in the cohort.

This clonotype was counted many times. Its cognate antigen has yet to be identified. No much larger clone is present one base from it, and per-base qualities are unavailable. Ficoll-Paque density gradient centrifugation was used to isolate PBMCs. What the authors observed across the whole study: Some responding clones were detected in pre-infection memory, suggesting pre-existing cross-reactive memory T cells joined the SARS-CoV-2 response. Only a couple of mild cases were covered in the study, and larger cohorts including severe cases with pre-infection samples were considered necessary. Contracting CD4+ clones were located mainly in the CM and EM memory subsets, whereas CD8+ clones were found to be enriched in EMRA. Clones contracting from day 15 to 85 had balanced CD4/CD8 phenotypes, while a second wave expanding from day 15 to 37 was biased towards CD4+. Whether the second-wave clones peaking on day 37 were SARS-CoV-2 specific was not confirmed.

Its CDR3 holds 18 amino acids, cysteine through phenylalanine. This entry keeps only the CDR3 DNA: 54 bases, framed from base 1. V trim: 3 bases; J trim: 4 bases; unmatched bases: 15. From a lookup of the germline V gene (reference sequence), CDR1 and CDR2 are SEHNR and FQNEAQ. TCRdb names Illumina NovaSeq 6000 as the instrument used. TCRalpha and TCRbeta cDNA libraries were constructed by 5'RACE with constant-segment primers, with sample barcodes and unique molecular identifiers being introduced. Trizol reagent was used to extract RNA from every sample. Libraries were amplified in two PCR steps, with a second sample barcode and Illumina TruSeq adapters added in the second step. Libraries were sequenced on an Illumina NovaSeq with 2 x 150 bp paired-end reads. Per the source publication's procedure: The reads were demultiplexed and collapsed into UMI-guided consensus sequences using migec v1.2.7. Using mixcr v2.1.11, UMI consensuses were aligned to TRA and TRB V and J templates and then assembled into clonotypes. A clonotype was counted as expanded or contracted only when both edgeR and NoisET called the clonotype significant, with the noise models trained on biological replicates. edgeR calls used a false discovery rate-adjusted p below 0.01 and a log2 fold-change threshold of 1. As an exploratory analysis of dynamics, max-normalized trajectories of the 1000 most abundant clonotypes were examined by PCA with hierarchical clustering. Separately sequenced CD4+ and CD8+ repertoires were used to assign the CD4 or CD8 phenotype of responding clones. The public reads were quality trimmed at Q25 with fastp and then assembled into clones with MiXCR by TCRdb, keeping productive beta chains. Each entry merges the rows of one CDR3 protein and shows their most common DNA and genes. The V and J calls follow TCRdb's processing rather than the paper's. The sample records fewer than 350,000 distinct CDR3 sequences, less than 9.5% of which are singletons. Around a fifth of the sample is taken by the ten largest.

Recombination connected TRBV7-9 to TRBJ2-7; TRBD1 fits 10 bases in the junction. This sequence was found in a man younger than 35 who had mild COVID-19 (a few samples of this study predate the infection). The sample titles of this study are shuffled in the database, so cell type and time point are left out; the donor was told from shared clones. The source material was PBMCs or a T cell subset sorted from them (not recorded which). The CDR3 protein sequence reads: CASSFPDRGPRSEYEQYF. The DNA sequence is given as TGTGCCAGCAGCTTCCCTGACAGGGGGCCCCGTAGTGAATACGAGCAGTACTTC.